These T cell receptor beta chains were read from a single sample in a study of T cell repertoires in cytomegalovirus infection. TCRdb called the reads again in MiXCR, with one record for every CDR3 protein. Found here are over 150,000 distinct CDR3 sequences, about a sixth of them singletons; the top ten hold roughly 24%. What was sequenced was CD8+ T cells from PBMCs. The receptors originated from a human donor in good health (CMV status not recorded). Some clones in this sample may be carry-over from other donors' samples. Each CDR3 is given with its conserved first and last residue. Size values are once, few and many counts, or a class for expanded clones, and some rows have none.

size,length,V,CDR3
few,13,TRBV28,CASSSTVKYGYTF
few,14,TRBV6-2/TRBV6-3,CASSLSPRPPGAFF
.,13,TRBV6-2/TRBV6-3,CASSHLPGGELFF
many,19,TRBV7-2,CASSSRSFSEGPTYNEQFF
.,14,TRBV24-1,CATSDFTGQETQYF
few,13,TRBV4-3,CASSQETGYEQYF
many,21,TRBV6-2/TRBV6-3,CASSYSELSSGAKQSYNEQFF
few,16,TRBV10-3,CAISESGGRLNTEAFF
few,17,TRBV3-1,CASSQDRDRGWNTEAFF
many,20,TRBV5-1,CASSLPGTGGLRSSYNEQFF
.,14,TRBV7-6,CAISYGAEIYEQYF
few,13,TRBV6-1,CASEGPYQETQYF
few,16,TRBV28,CASSRFPRGERETQYF
.,16,TRBV6-1,CASSGYRDRGVHEQFF
.,12,TRBV12-3/TRBV12-4,CASIGLQETQYF
few,13,TRBV7-2,CAHGSGGLNEQFF
few,18,TRBV7-8,CASSLRGPFDDFTDTQYF
few,15,TRBV15,CATSRDRGESQPQHF
.,14,TRBV7-9,CASSLVDRQETQYF
.,15,TRBV9,CASSVRDTSNYGYTF
.,14,TRBV28,CASSTGTEVSEQYF
.,12,TRBV7-2,CASSLTPEKLFF
.,15,TRBV28,CASSSNWTGMREQYF
many,16,TRBV7-2,CASTYRGLAETDTQYF
few,15,TRBV29-1,CSVEVSGPHTYEQYF
few,15,TRBV7-2,CASSSHPPDKNIQYF
.,16,TRBV4-1,CASSPRDTYPNTEALF
few,13,TRBV6-6,CASSYILNTEAFF
.,16,TRBV27,CASTPSGGRLNTEAFF
.,14,TRBV4-3,CSSRHGGTTYEQYF
.,16,TRBV6-5,CASSYRLAGGQFEQFF
few,15,TRBV3-1,CASSPLSGESYEQYF
.,13,TRBV6-2/TRBV6-3,CASSGGDPGELFF
few,19,TRBV7-9,CASSLFPSGQKSNTGELFF
few,14,TRBV7-8,CASTPGTAITEAFF
.,15,TRBV12-3/TRBV12-4,CASSLKGRFNQPQHF
few,13,TRBV28,CASSFSFEETQYF
.,14,TRBV28,CASSLEHSNQPQHF
many,14,TRBV28,CASSRQGADYGYTF
.,16,TRBV5-8,CASSSFLTGDSYEQYF
.,16,TRBV7-2,CASSLRTGPSTDTQYF
.,15,TRBV6-1,CASINPSGPSYEQYF
.,15,TRBV7-8,CASSLWSSYNSPLHF
few,15,TRBV7-9,CASSPDREAKNIQYF
.,13,TRBV30,CAWGTGGNSPLHF
.,16,TRBV6-6,CASSLRRAGSQETQYF
.,14,TRBV2,CASSTWGENEKLFF
.,16,TRBV30,CAWSVPGQGNTGELFF
many,13,TRBV6-5,CATGTSSYNEQFF
.,13,TRBV12-3/TRBV12-4,CASSLGTQETQYF